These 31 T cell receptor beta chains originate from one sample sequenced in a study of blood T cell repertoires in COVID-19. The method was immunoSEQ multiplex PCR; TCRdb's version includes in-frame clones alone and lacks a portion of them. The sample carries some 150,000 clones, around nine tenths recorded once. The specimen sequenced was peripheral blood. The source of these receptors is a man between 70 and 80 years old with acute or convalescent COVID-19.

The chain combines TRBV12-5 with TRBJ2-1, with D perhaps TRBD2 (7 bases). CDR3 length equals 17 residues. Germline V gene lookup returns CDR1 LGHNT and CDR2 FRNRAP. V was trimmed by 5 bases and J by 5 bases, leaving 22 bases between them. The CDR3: CASGPRGAGAYNNEQFF. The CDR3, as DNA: TGTGCTAGTGGTCCTCGGGGTGCGGGGGCCTACAACAATGAGCAGTTCTTC.

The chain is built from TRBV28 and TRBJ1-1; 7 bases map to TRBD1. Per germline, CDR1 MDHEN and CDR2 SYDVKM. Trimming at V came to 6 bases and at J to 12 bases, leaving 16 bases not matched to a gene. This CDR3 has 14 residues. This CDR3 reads CASSPELSTGWSFF. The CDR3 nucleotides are TGTGCCAGCAGCCCTGAACTGTCGACAGGGTGGTCTTTCTTT.

The CDR3: CASSDEPGNQPQHF. As DNA, the CDR3 is TGTGCCAGCAGCGACGAGCCGGGAAATCAGCCCCAGCATTTT. This rearrangement joins TRBV5-6 to TRBJ1-5; no definite D call. This CDR3 comprises 14 residues. V was cut by 4 bases and J by 4 bases, with 12 bases left in between. Looked up from germline, CDR1 is SGHDT and CDR2 is YYEEEE.

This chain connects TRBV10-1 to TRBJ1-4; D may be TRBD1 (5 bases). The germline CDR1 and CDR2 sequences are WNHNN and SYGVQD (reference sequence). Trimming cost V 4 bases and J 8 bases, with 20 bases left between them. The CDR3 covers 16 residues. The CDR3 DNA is TGCGCCAGCAGTGCGTCGTTTGGTGCAGGGAAGGAAAAACTGTTTTTT. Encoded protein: CASSASFGAGKEKLFF.

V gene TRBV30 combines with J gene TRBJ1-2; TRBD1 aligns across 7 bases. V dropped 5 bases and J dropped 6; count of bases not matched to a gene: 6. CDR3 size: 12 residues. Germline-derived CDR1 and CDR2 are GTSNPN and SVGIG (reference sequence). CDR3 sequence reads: CAWASGGNGYTF. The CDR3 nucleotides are TGTGCCTGGGCCTCAGGGGGAAATGGCTACACCTTC.

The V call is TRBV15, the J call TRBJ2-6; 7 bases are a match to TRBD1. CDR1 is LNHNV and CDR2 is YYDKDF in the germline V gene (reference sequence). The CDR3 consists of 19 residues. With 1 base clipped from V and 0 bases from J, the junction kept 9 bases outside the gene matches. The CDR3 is CATSRVGTAPLSGANVLTF. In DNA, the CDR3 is TGTGCCACCAGCAGAGTGGGGACAGCCCCCCTCTCTGGGGCCAACGTCCTGACTTTC.

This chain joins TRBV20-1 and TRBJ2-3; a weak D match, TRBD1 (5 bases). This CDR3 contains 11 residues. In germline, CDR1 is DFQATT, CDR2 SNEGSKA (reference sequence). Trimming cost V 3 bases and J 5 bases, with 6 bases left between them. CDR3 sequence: CSASQGDTQYF. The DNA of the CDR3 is TGCAGTGCTAGCCAGGGAGATACGCAGTATTTT.

The CDR3 bases are TGCGCCAGCAGAACCGGGACTAGCGGTCTACGCGAGCAGTACTTC. Amino acid sequence: CASRTGTSGLREQYF. The genes are TRBV5-1 and TRBJ2-7; 11 bases agree with TRBD2. The trim removed 5 bases at V and 6 bases at J, leaving 10 bases unmatched. The V gene's germline CDR1 is SGHRS and CDR2 YFSETQ. The CDR3 is 15 residues long. Full variable domain (rest looked up from reference TRBV5-1 and TRBJ2-7): KAGVTQTPRYLIKTRGQQVTLSCSPISGHRSVSWYQQTPGQGLQFLFEYFSETQRNKGNFPGRFSGRQFSNSRSEMNVSTLELGDSALYLCASRTGTSGLREQYFGPGTRLTVT.

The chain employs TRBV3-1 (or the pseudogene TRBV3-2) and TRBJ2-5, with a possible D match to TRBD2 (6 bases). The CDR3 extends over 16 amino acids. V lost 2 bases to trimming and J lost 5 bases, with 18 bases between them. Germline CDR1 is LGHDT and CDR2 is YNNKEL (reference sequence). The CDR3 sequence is CASSQWEDGEWETQYF. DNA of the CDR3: TGTGCCAGCAGCCAATGGGAGGACGGGGAATGGGAGACCCAGTACTTC.

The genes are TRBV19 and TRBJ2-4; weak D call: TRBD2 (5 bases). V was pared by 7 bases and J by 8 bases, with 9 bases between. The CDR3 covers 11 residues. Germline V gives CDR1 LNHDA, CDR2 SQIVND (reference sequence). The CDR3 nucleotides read TGTGCCAGTATGCTGGGAGACATTCAGTACTTC. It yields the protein CASMLGDIQYF. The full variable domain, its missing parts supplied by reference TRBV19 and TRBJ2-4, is DGGITQSPKYLFRKEGQNVTLSCEQNLNHDAMYWYRQDPGQGLRLIYYSQIVNDFQKGDIAEGYSVSREKKESFPLTVTSAQKNPTAFYLCASMLGDIQYFGAGTRLSVL.

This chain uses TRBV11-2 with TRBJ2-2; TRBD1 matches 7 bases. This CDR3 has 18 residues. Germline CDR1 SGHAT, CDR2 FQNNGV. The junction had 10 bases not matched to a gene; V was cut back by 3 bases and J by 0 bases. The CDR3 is CASSFIMGQLANTGELFF. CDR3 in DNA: TGTGCCAGCAGCTTCATAATGGGACAGCTCGCGAACACCGGGGAGCTGTTTTTT.

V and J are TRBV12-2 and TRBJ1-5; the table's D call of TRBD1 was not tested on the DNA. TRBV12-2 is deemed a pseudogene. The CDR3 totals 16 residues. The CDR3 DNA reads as TGTGCAAGTCGCTTAGGGAATCTCCGGGACACCCACAAACCGCATTTT. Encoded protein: CASRLGNLRDTHKPHF.

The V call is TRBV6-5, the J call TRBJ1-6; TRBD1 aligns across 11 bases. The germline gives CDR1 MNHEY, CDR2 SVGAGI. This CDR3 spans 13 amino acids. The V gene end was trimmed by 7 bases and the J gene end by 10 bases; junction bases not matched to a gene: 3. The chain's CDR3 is CASIGTGGSPLHF. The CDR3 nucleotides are TGTGCCAGCATCGGGACAGGGGGGTCACCCCTCCACTTT.

CDR3 nucleotide sequence: TGCGCCAGCAGCCGGGCGGGGGCAGGCACAGATACGCAGTATTTT. As protein: CASSRAGAGTDTQYF. V is TRBV4-1 and J is TRBJ2-3; TRBD2 might be the D (7 bases). With 4 bases removed from V and 1 base from J, the gap between germline ends came to 12 bases. Germline values: CDR1 MGHRA, CDR2 YSYEKL. The CDR3 extends over 15 amino acids.

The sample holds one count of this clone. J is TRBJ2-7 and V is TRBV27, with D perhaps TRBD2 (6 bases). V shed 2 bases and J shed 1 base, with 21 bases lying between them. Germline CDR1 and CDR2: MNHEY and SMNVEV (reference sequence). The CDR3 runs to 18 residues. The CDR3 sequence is CASSLRRQLRGRSYEQYF. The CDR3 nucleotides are TGTGCCAGCAGTTTACGCCGTCAACTCCGGGGGAGATCCTACGAGCAGTACTTC.

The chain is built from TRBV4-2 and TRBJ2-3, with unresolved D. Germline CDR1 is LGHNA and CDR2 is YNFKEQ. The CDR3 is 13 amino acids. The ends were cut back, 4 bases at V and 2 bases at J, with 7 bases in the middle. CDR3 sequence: CASSPPSTDTQYF. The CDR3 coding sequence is TGTGCCAGCAGCCCCCCCTCCACAGATACGCAGTATTTT.

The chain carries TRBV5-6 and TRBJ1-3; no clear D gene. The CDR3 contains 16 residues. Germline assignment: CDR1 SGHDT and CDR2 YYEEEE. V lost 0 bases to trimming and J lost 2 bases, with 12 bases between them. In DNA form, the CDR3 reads TGTGCCAGCAGCTTGGGCCTACCGTCCCCTGGAAACACCATATATTTT. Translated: CASSLGLPSPGNTIYF.

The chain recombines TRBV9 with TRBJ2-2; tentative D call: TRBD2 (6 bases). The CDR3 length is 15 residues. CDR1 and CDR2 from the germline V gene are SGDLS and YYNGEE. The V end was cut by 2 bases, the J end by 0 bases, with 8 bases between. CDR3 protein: CASSVSGPNTGELFF. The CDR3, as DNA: TGTGCCAGCAGCGTTAGCGGTCCGAACACCGGGGAGCTGTTTTTT.

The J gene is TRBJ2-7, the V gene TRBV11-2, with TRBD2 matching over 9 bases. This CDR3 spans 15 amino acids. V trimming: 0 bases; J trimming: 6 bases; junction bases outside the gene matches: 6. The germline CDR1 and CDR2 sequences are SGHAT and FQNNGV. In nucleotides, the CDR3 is TGTGCCAGCAGCTTAGAGGGCGGGGGGGCCGCCGAGCAGTACTTC. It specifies CASSLEGGGAAEQYF.

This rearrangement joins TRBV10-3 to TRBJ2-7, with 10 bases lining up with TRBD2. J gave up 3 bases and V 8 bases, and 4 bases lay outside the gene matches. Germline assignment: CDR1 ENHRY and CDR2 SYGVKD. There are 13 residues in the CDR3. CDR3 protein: CAIGVAGGYEQYF. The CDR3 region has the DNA TGTGCCATCGGGGTAGCGGGGGGCTACGAGCAGTACTTC.

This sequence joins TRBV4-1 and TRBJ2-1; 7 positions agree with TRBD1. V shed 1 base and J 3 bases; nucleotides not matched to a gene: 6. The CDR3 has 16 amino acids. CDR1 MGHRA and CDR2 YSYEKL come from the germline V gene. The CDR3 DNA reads TGCGCCAGCAGCCAAGTTGGGTCAGGGGGCTACAATGAGCAGTTCTTC. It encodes CASSQVGSGGYNEQFF.

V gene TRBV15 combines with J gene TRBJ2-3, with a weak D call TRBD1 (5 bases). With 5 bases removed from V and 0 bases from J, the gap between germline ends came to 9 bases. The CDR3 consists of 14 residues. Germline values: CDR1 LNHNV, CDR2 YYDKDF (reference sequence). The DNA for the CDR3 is TGTGCCACCAGCCGAAGGGGTAGCACAGATACGCAGTATTTT. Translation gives CATSRRGSTDTQYF.

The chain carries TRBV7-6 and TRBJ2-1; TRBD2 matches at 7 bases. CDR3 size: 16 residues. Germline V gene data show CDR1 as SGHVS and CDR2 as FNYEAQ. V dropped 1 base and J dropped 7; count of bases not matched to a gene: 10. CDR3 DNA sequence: TGTGCCAGCAGCTTAGATCTGGCGGGGGTCTTAAATGAGCAGTTCTTC. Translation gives CASSLDLAGVLNEQFF.

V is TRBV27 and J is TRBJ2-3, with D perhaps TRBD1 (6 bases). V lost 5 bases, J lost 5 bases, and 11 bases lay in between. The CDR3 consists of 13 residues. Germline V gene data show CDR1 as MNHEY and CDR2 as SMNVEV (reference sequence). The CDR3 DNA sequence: TGTGCCAGCAGTAACTACAGGGAAGATACGCAGTATTTT. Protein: CASSNYREDTQYF.

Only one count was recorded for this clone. Here the CDR3 reads CASSPLEGPGRNQPQHF. CDR3 nucleotide sequence: TGTGCCAGCAGTCCATTAGAAGGGCCGGGGAGAAATCAGCCCCAGCATTTT. This chain joins TRBV28 and TRBJ1-5; D not certain. CDR3 size: 17 residues. Trimming took 5 bases from V and 4 from J, leaving 21 bases between them. Germline V gene sequence: CDR1 MDHEN, CDR2 SYDVKM.

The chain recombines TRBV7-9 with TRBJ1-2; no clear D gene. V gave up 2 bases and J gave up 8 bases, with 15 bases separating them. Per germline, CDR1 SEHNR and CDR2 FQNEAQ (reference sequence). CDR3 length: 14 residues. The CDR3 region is CASSLYPGVWGYTF. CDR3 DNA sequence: TGTGCCAGCAGCTTATATCCCGGGGTCTGGGGCTACACCTTC. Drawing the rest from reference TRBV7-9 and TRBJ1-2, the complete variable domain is DTGVSQNPRHKITKRGQNVTFRCDPISEHNRLYWYRQTLGQGPEFLTYFQNEAQLEKSRLLSDRFSAERPKGSFSTLEIQRTEQGDSAMYLCASSLYPGVWGYTFGSGTRLTVV.

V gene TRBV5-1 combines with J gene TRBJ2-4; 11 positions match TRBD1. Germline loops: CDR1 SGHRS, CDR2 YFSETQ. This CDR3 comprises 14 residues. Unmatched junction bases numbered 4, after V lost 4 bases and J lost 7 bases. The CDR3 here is CASSPGDRGNIQYF. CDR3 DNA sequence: TGCGCCAGCAGCCCGGGGGACAGGGGGAACATTCAGTACTTC.

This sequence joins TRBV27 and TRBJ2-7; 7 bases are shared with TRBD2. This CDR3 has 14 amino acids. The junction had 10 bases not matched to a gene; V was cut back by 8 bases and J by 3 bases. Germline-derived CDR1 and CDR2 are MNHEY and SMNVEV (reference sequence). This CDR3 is CASSRAGRIYEQYF. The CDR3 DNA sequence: TGTGCCAGCTCTCGAGCGGGGCGAATCTACGAGCAGTACTTC.

CDR3 in amino acids: CASSPRDSNTEAFF. The CDR3 DNA follows: TGTGCCAGCAGCCCCCGGGACAGCAACACTGAAGCTTTCTTT. This chain joins TRBV27 and TRBJ1-1, with 7 bases lining up with TRBD1. Germline V CDR1 and CDR2: MNHEY, SMNVEV (reference sequence). Unmatched junction bases numbered 6, after V lost 6 bases and J lost 2 bases. This CDR3 contains 14 residues.

CDR3 amino acids: CASSQESGLAFTDTQYF. The CDR3 nucleotides read TGTGCCAGCAGCCAAGAGTCGGGACTAGCGTTCACAGATACGCAGTATTTT. The chain combines TRBV4-2 with TRBJ2-3; TRBD2 agrees at 10 bases. J lost 2 bases, V lost 0 bases, and 5 bases had no gene match. This CDR3 spans 17 amino acids. Germline assignment: CDR1 LGHNA and CDR2 YNFKEQ.

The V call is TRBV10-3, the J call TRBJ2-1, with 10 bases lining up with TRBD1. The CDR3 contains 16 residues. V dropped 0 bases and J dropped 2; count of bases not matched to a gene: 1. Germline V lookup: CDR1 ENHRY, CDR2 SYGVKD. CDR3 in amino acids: CAISESGTGAYNEQFF. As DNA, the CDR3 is TGTGCCATCAGTGAGTCGGGGACAGGGGCCTACAATGAGCAGTTCTTC.